The next 18 T cell receptor beta chains were all read from a single sample in a study of OX40 agonist ivuxolimab in advanced cancers. Measured with immunoSEQ multiplex PCR; TCRdb has only the in-frame clones, and not every one. Of tens of thousands of clones in the sample, roughly nine tenths were seen once. The sample in question was CD4+ or CD8+ T cells sorted from blood, obtained in a trial of the OX40 agonist ivuxolimab. The receptors originated from an adult with an advanced solid tumor such as melanoma, head and neck, liver or kidney cancer.

There are a few counts of this clone. The rearrangement links TRBV7-8 to TRBJ2-7; 8 bases align to TRBD2. Unmatched junction bases numbered 11, after V lost 5 bases and J lost 2 bases. This CDR3 is 16 amino acids long. Germline CDR1 is SGHVS and CDR2 is FQNEAQ. The CDR3 sequence is CASSPIAGQHTYEQYF. CDR3 sequence (DNA): TGTGCCAGCAGCCCGATAGCGGGACAACACACCTACGAGCAGTACTTC.

The chain couples TRBV4-3 to TRBJ1-2, with D unclear. The CDR3 has 16 amino acids. The germline gives CDR1 LGHNA, CDR2 YSLEER. With 0 bases removed from V and 1 base from J, the gap between germline ends came to 12 bases. In DNA form, the CDR3 reads TGCGCCAGCAGCCAAGATCCCCCCCTAGTTAACTATGGCTACACCTTC. Its translation is CASSQDPPLVNYGYTF.

V gene TRBV13 combines with J gene TRBJ1-3; D not certain. This CDR3 has 17 residues. CDR1 is PRHDT and CDR2 is FYEKMQ in the germline V gene (reference sequence). The V end lost 1 base, the J end lost 0 bases, and 13 bases lay between the germline ends. As DNA, the CDR3 is TGTGCCAGCAGCTTAGCCCTCAGGACGGACTCTGGAAACACCATATATTTT. Translating gives CASSLALRTDSGNTIYF. Full variable domain (remainder filled in from reference TRBV13 and TRBJ1-3): AAGVIQSPRHLIKEKRETATLKCYPIPRHDTVYWYQQGPGQDPQFLISFYEKMQSDKGSIPDRFSAQQFSDYHSELNMSSLELGDSALYFCASSLALRTDSGNTIYFGEGSWLTVV.

J is TRBJ2-7 and V is TRBV5-1; D could derive from TRBD1 or TRBD2 (5 bases each). The V and J ends lost 4 bases and 2 bases respectively, with 10 bases between them. This CDR3 has 13 amino acids. Germline CDR1 is SGHRS and CDR2 is YFSETQ. CDR3 protein: CASSGDPAYEQYF. CDR3 in DNA: TGCGCCAGCAGCGGGGACCCTGCCTACGAGCAGTACTTC. Full variable domain (remainder filled in from reference TRBV5-1 and TRBJ2-7): KAGVTQTPRYLIKTRGQQVTLSCSPISGHRSVSWYQQTPGQGLQFLFEYFSETQRNKGNFPGRFSGRQFSNSRSEMNVSTLELGDSALYLCASSGDPAYEQYFGPGTRLTVT.

The chain joins TRBV5-5 to TRBJ2-5; 8 bases match TRBD1. V lost 3 bases, J lost 0 bases, and 7 bases stayed unmatched. The CDR3 length is 16 residues. Germline V lookup: CDR1 SGHKS, CDR2 YYEKEE (reference sequence). In DNA, the CDR3 is TGTGCCAGCAGCTCATCGGGACAGGAGTACCAAGAGACCCAGTACTTC. Translated, it gives CASSSSGQEYQETQYF.

The chain couples TRBV9 to TRBJ2-1; 8 nucleotides align to TRBD2. The V and J ends lost 0 bases and 3 bases, in that order; junction bases with no gene match: 2. The CDR3 loop spans 15 amino acids. CDR1 and CDR2 (germline): SGDLS, YYNGEE. The CDR3 DNA follows: TGTGCCAGCAGCGTAGGTAGCGGGATCTACAATGAGCAGTTCTTC. Translation gives CASSVGSGIYNEQFF.

This sequence joins TRBV4-3 and TRBJ2-7, with 9 positions matching TRBD2. The length of the CDR3 is 15 residues. Germline CDR1 LGHNA, CDR2 YSLEER. V shed 2 bases, J shed 3 bases, and the junction held 5 bases outside the gene matches. The CDR3 DNA sequence: TGCGCCAGCAGCCAATCTAGCGGGGCTCACTACGAGCAGTACTTC. Translating it yields CASSQSSGAHYEQYF.

This clone was counted a single time. The rearrangement links TRBV28 to TRBJ2-7; TRBD1 is a possible D gene (5 bases). V was trimmed by 7 bases and J by 6 bases, leaving 10 bases between them. The V gene's germline CDR1 is MDHEN and CDR2 SYDVKM. This CDR3 contains 11 residues. CDR3 loop: CASTGMAEQYF. The CDR3 nucleotides are TGTGCCAGCACAGGGATGGCCGAGCAGTACTTC.

The gene calls are TRBV27 and TRBJ2-5; the match to TRBD2 covers 12 bases. Looked up from germline, CDR1 is MNHEY and CDR2 is SMNVEV (reference sequence). V was pared by 3 bases and J by 5 bases, with 4 bases of the junction left unmatched. CDR3 length equals 15 residues. CDR3 coding DNA: TGTGCCAGCAGTTTCGGACTAGCGGGATTGGAGACCCAGTACTTC. This sequence encodes CASSFGLAGLETQYF.

The V and J genes are TRBV10-3 and TRBJ1-4; D is undetermined. Germline values: CDR1 ENHRY, CDR2 SYGVKD. The CDR3 totals 13 residues. Trimming took off 3 bases at V and 7 bases at J, with 9 bases between the two ends. CDR3 sequence reads: CAISEGQVEKLFF. The CDR3 region has the DNA TGTGCCATCAGTGAAGGGCAGGTTGAAAAACTGTTTTTT.

V gene TRBV28 combines with J gene TRBJ2-7, with D unclear. The CDR3 extends over 11 amino acids. Germline V gene data show CDR1 as MDHEN and CDR2 as SYDVKM. Trimming left V 2 bases short and J 7 bases short, with 6 bases between. This CDR3 is CASSLTGEQYF. The CDR3 coding sequence is TGTGCCAGCAGTTTAACGGGTGAGCAGTACTTC.

The chain recombines TRBV19 with TRBJ2-1; a possible D gene is TRBD2 (5 bases). Per the germline V gene, CDR1 is LNHDA and CDR2 is SQIVND (reference sequence). V lost 5 bases to trimming and J lost 0 bases, with 11 bases between them. The CDR3 extends over 15 amino acids. CDR3 loop: CASSPSGDSYNEQFF. For the CDR3, the DNA is TGTGCCAGTAGTCCAAGCGGAGACTCCTACAATGAGCAGTTCTTC.

This chain joins TRBV4-3 and TRBJ2-1, with D perhaps matching TRBD2 (5 bases). Trimming removed 1 base from V and 5 bases from J, with 12 bases in between. CDR1 and CDR2 from the germline V gene are LGHNA and YSLEER. This CDR3 comprises 15 residues. The CDR3 protein is CASSQVLASNNEQFF. The CDR3 DNA reads as TGCGCCAGCAGCCAAGTGCTAGCATCGAACAATGAGCAGTTCTTC.

This chain joins TRBV28 and TRBJ2-7; possible D gene TRBD1, 6 bases. This CDR3 spans 14 amino acids. Trimming left V 3 bases short and J 2 bases short, with 11 bases between. The V gene's germline CDR1 is MDHEN and CDR2 SYDVKM. The CDR3 coding sequence is TGTGCCAGCAGTTTGAGGGCAGGGGCCTACGAGCAGTACTTC. Its translation is CASSLRAGAYEQYF.

V gene TRBV28 combines with J gene TRBJ2-2; D may be TRBD2 (6 bases). The CDR3 runs to 15 residues. Germline V gene sequence: CDR1 MDHEN, CDR2 SYDVKM. V was pared by 6 bases and J by 0 bases, with 11 bases between. The CDR3 region is CASSSGTPNTGELFF. The CDR3 DNA follows: TGTGCCAGCAGCTCCGGGACTCCGAACACCGGGGAGCTGTTTTTT.

The chain combines TRBV9 with TRBJ2-7, with D perhaps given as TRBD1 or TRBD2 (5 bases each). This CDR3 has 14 residues. V dropped 2 bases and J dropped 3 bases, with 12 bases sitting between them. Germline CDR1 reads SGDLS; CDR2 reads YYNGEE. The CDR3 region is CASSVSWGNYEQYF. DNA of the CDR3: TGTGCCAGCAGCGTTTCTTGGGGGAACTACGAGCAGTACTTC.

This chain joins TRBV7-2 and TRBJ2-1; D remains unclear. Between the trimmed V and J ends, which lost 1 base and 7 bases, there was a span of 8 bases. CDR3 length: 13 residues. Germline V gene sequence: CDR1 SGHTA, CDR2 FQGNSA. Here the CDR3 DNA reads TGTGCCAGCAGCTTAGGGCAACTAAATGAGCAGTTCTTC. Its translation is CASSLGQLNEQFF.

The V gene is TRBV4-1, the J gene TRBJ1-1; D gene uncertain. V was trimmed by 0 bases and J by 6 bases, leaving 8 bases between them. In germline, CDR1 is MGHRA, CDR2 YSYEKL. CDR3 length: 13 residues. CDR3 DNA sequence: TGCGCCAGCAGCCAAGAAGGCTCTGCTGAAGCTTTCTTT. Its protein is CASSQEGSAEAFF.